One T cell receptor beta chain is described in this entry. The antigen is not known. This specimen belongs to a study of cytomegalovirus exposure and HLA in healthy donors. Study-wide context: Earlier sequencing of some 170 million T cells yielded 120 million or so unique TCR beta sequences. Study findings and constraints: Rare TCR sequences dominated, though some public TCRs recurred in many donors.

The CDR3 has 13 residues. Trimming left V 5 bases short and J 3 bases short, with 11 bases between. Germline V gene lookup returns CDR1 WNHNN and CDR2 SYGVQD (reference sequence). PCR employed 60 Vbeta and 13 Jbeta primers. Data came from immunoSEQ multiplex PCR; TCRdb stores just in-frame clones and leaves some out. The table lists about 280,000 clones, over 85% of them singletons, with roughly 2.1% in the top ten. This TCR derives from a woman aged 18-35 years in good health and CMV-seronegative. V usage is TRBV10-1 and J usage is TRBJ2-7, with a weak D call TRBD1 (6 bases). The sample was PBMCs. The DNA for the CDR3 is TGCGCCAGCAGTCGGCAGGGGCGCTACGAGCAGTACTTC. Translated, it gives CASSRQGRYEQYF.